The T cell receptor beta chain under discussion was sequenced for a study of blood T cell repertoires in COVID-19. Background on the study: COVID-19 samples from acute and convalescent phases originated in the United States, Italy and Spain.

Some clones are missing from TCRdb's copy, which holds only in-frame ones; the method was immunoSEQ multiplex PCR. Of over 85,000 clones in the sample, about 72% were seen once. From germline, CDR1 is MDHEN and CDR2 SYDVKM. The J segment lost 1 base and the V segment lost 6 bases, leaving 8 bases of the junction unmatched. CDR3 length: 16 amino acids. The rearrangement links TRBV28 to TRBJ1-1; 10 bases map to TRBD1. The TCR was taken from a man in his 60s with active or convalescent COVID-19. Input material: peripheral blood. The CDR3 bases are TGTGCCAGCAGATGGACAGGGGGGGGCCCGAACACTGAAGCTTTCTTT. Amino acid sequence: CASRWTGGGPNTEAFF.